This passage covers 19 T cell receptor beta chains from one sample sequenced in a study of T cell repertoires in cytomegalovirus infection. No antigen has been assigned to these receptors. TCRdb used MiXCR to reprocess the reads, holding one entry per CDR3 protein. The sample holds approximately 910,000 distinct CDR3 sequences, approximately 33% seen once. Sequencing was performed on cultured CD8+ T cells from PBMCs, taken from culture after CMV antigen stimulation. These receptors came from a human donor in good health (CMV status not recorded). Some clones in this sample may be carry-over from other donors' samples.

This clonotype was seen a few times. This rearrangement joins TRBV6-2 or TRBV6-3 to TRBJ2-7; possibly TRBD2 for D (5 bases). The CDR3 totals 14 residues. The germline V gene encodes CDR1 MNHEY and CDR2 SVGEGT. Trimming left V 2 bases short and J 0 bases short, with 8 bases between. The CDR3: CASSYPGYSYEQYF. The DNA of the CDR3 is TGTGCCAGCAGTTACCCGGGATACTCCTACGAGCAGTACTTC.

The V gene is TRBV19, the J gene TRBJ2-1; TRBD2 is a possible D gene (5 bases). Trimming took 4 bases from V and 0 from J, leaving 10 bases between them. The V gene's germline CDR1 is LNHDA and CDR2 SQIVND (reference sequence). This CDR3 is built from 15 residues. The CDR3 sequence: CASSKADSSYNEQFF. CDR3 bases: TGTGCCAGTAGTAAAGCGGACTCCTCCTACAATGAGCAGTTCTTC.

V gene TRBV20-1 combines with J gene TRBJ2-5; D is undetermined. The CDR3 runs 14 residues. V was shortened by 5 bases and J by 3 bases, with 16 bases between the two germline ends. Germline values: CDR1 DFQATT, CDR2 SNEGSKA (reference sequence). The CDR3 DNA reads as TGCAGTGCTCCAACCGACGGCGAGGAAGAGACCCAGTACTTC. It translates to CSAPTDGEEETQYF.

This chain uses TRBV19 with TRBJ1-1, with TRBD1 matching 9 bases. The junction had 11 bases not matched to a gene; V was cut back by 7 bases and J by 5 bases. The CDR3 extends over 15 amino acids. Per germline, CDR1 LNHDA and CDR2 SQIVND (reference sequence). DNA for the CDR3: TGTGCCAGTACCCTAGAGAACAGGGGGCGAACTGAAGCTTTCTTT. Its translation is CASTLENRGRTEAFF.

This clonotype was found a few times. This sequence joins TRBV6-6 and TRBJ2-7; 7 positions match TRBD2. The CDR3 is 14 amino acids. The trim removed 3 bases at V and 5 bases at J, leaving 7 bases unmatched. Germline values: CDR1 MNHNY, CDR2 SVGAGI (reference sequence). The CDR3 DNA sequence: TGTGCCAGCAGTTATCAGGGAGGGGTGGACGAGCAGTACGTC. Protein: CASSYQGGVDEQYV.

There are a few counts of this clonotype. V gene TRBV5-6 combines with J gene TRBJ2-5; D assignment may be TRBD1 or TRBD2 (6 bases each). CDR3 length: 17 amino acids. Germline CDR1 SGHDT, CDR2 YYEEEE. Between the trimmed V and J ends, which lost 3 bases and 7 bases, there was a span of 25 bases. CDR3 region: CASSWGPGGHPLRTQYF. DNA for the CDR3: TGTGCCAGCAGCTGGGGGCCCGGGGGCCATCCCTTAAGGACCCAGTACTTC.

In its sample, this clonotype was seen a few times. CDR3 protein: CASSPLAPSTGAYEQYF. CDR3 bases: TGTGCCAGCTCACCACTCGCTCCTTCGACAGGGGCCTACGAGCAGTACTTC. This rearrangement joins TRBV18 to TRBJ2-7, with 8 bases matching TRBD1. Germline-derived CDR1 and CDR2 are KGHSH and LQKENI. V trimming: 1 base; J trimming: 2 bases; junction bases outside the gene matches: 10. The CDR3 extends over 17 amino acids.

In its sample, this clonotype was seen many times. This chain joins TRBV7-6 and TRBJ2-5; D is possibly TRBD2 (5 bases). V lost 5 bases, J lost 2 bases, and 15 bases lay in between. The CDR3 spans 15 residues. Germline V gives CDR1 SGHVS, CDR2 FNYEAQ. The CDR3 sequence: CASSGSPLTQETQYF. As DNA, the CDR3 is TGTGCCAGCAGCGGGAGTCCGCTAACACAAGAGACCCAGTACTTC.

The CDR3 region is CASSHPGSTDTQYF. The CDR3 nucleotides read TGTGCCAGCAGCCATCCGGGTAGCACAGATACGCAGTATTTT. This chain links TRBV3-1 with TRBJ2-3; D ambiguous. Germline lookup yields CDR1 LGHDT and CDR2 YNNKEL (reference sequence). The CDR3 is made up of 14 amino acids. Between the trimmed V and J ends, which lost 3 bases and 0 bases, there was a span of 7 bases.

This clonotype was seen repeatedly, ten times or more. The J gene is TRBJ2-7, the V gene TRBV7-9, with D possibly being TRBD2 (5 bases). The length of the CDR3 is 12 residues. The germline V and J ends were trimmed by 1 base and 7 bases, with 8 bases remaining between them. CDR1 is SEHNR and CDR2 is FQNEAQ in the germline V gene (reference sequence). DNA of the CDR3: TGTGCCAGCAGCTTAGGGAGGAGAGAGCAGTACTTC. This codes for CASSLGRREQYF.

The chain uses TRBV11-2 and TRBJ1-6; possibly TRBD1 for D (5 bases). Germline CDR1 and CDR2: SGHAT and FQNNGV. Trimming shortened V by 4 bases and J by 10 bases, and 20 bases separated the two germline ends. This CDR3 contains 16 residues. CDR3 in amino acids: CASSYSEGRGRSPLHF. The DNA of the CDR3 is TGTGCCAGCAGCTACTCCGAGGGGAGGGGACGATCACCCCTCCACTTT.

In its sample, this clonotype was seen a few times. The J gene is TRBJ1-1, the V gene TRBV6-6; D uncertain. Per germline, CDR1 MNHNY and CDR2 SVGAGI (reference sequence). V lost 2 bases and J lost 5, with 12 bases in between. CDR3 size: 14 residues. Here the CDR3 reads CASSYTSAGTEAFF. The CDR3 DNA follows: TGTGCCAGCAGTTACACTTCCGCTGGTACTGAAGCTTTCTTT.

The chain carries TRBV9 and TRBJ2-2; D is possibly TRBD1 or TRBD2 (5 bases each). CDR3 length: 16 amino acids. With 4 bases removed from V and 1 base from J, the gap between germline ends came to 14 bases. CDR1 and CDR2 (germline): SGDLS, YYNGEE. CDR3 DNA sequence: TGTGCCAGCAGCTCGCACCGGGACCGGAACACCGGGGAGCTGTTTTTT. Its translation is CASSSHRDRNTGELFF.

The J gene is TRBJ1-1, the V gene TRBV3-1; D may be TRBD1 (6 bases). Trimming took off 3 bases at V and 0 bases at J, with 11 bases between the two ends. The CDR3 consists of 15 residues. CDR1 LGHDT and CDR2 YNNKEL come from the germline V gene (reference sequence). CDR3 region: CASSQKGTMNTEAFF. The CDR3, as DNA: TGTGCCAGCAGCCAGAAGGGGACAATGAACACTGAAGCTTTCTTT.

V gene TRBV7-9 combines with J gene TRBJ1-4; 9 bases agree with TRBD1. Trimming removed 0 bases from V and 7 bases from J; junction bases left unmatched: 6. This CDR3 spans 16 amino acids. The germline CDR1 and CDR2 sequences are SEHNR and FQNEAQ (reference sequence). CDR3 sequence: CASSLALRDRVEKLFF. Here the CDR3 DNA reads TGTGCCAGCAGCTTAGCGCTAAGGGACAGGGTTGAAAAACTGTTTTTT.

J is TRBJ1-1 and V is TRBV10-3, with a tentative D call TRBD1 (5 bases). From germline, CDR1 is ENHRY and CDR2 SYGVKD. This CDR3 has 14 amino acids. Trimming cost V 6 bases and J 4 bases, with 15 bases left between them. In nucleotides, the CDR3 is TGTGCCATCAGACCTGTACCGGGGGGCACTGAAGCTTTCTTT. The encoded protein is CAIRPVPGGTEAFF.

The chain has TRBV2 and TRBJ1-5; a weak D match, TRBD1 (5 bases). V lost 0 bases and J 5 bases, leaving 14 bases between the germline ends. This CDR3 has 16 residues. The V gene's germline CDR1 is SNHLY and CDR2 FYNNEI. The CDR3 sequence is CASSEARTGRDQPQHF. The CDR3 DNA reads TGTGCCAGCAGTGAAGCGCGGACGGGGCGCGATCAGCCCCAGCATTTT. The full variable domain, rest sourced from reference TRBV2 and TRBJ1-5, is EPEVTQTPSHQVTQMGQEVILRCVPISNHLYFYWYRQILGQKVEFLVSFYNNEISEKSEIFDDQFSVERPDGSNFTLKIRSTKLEDSAMYFCASSEARTGRDQPQHFGDGTRLSIL.

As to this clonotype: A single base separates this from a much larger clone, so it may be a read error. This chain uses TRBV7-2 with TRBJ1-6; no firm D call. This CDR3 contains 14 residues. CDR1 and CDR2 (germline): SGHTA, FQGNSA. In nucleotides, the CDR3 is TGTGTCAGCATCCTAGGAGGACTGAATTCACCCCTCCACTTT. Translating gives CVSILGGLNSPLHF.

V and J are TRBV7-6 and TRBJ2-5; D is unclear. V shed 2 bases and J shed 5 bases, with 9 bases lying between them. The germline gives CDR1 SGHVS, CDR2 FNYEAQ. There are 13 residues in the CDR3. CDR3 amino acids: CASSLLGLETQYF. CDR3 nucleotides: TGTGCCAGCAGCTTACTGGGGTTGGAGACCCAGTACTTC.